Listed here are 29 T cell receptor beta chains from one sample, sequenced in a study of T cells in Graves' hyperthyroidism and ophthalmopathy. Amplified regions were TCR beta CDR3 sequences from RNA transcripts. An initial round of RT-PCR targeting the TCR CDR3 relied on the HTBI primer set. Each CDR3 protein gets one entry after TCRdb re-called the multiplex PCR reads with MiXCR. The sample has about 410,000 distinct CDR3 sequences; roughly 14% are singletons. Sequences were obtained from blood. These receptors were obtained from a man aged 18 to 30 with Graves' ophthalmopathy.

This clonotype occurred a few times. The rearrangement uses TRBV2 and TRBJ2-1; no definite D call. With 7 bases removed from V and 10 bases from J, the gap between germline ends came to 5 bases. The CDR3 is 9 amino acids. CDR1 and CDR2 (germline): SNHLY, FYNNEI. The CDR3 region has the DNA TGTGCCAGCATTGGGGAGCAGTTCTTC. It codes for CASIGEQFF.

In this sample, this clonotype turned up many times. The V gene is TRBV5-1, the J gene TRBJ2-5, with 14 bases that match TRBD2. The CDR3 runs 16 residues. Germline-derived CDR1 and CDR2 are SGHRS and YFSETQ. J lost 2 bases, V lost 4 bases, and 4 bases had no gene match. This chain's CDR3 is CASSTRLAGGQETQYF. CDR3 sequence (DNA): TGCGCCAGCAGCACCAGACTAGCGGGGGGGCAAGAGACCCAGTACTTC.

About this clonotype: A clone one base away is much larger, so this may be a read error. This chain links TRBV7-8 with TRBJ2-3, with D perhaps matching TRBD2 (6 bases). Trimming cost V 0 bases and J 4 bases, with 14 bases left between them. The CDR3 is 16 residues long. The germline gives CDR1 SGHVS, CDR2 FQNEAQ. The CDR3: CASSLAAGGGPDTQYF. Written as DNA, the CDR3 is TGTGCCAGCAGCTTAGCAGCGGGCGGAGGCCCAGATACGCAGTATTTT.

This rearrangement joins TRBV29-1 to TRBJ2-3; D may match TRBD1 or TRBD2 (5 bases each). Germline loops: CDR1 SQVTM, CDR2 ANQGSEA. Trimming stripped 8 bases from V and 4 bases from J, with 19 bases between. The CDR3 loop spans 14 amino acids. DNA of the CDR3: TGCAGCTCTAGGGTGGGGTTGGGGGCAGATACGCAGTATTTT. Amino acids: CSSRVGLGADTQYF.

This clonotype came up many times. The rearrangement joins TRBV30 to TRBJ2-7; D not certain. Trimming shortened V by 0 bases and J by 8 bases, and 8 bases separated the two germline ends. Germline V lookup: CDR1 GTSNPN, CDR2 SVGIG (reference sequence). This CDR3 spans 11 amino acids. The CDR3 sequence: CAWSVRVKQYF. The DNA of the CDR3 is TGTGCCTGGAGTGTTAGGGTGAAGCAGTACTTC. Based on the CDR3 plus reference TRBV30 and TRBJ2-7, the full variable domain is SQTIHQWPATLVQPVGSPLSLECTVEGTSNPNLYWYRQAAGRGLQLLFYSVGIGQISSEVPQNLSASRPQDRQFILSSKKLLLSDSGFYLCAWSVRVKQYFGPGTRLTVT.

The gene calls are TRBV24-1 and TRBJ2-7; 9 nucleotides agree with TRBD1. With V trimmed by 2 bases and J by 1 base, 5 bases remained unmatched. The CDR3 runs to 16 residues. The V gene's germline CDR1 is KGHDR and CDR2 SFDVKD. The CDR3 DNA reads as TGTGCCACCAGTGATTCGGGACAGGGTTCGTCCTACGAGCAGTACTTC. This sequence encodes CATSDSGQGSSYEQYF.

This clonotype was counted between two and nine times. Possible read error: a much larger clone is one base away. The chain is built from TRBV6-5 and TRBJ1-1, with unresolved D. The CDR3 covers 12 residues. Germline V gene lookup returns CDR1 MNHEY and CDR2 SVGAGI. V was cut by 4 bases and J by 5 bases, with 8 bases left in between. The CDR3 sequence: CASSCKWTEAFF. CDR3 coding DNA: TGTGCCAGCAGTTGTAAGTGGACTGAAGCTTTCTTT.

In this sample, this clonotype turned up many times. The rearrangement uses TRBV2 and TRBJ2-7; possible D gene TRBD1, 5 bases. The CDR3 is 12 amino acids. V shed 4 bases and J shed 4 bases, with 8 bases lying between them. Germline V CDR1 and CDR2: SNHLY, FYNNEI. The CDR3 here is CASSADSYEQYF. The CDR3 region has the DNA TGTGCCAGCAGTGCTGACAGTTACGAGCAGTACTTC. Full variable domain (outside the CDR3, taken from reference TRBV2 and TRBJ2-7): EPEVTQTPSHQVTQMGQEVILRCVPISNHLYFYWYRQILGQKVEFLVSFYNNEISEKSEIFDDQFSVERPDGSNFTLKIRSTKLEDSAMYFCASSADSYEQYFGPGTRLTVT.

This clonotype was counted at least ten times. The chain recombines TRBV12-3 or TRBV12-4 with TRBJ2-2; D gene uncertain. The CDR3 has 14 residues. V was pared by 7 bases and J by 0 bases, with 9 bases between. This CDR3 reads CASTPRANTGELFF. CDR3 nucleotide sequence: TGTGCCAGCACCCCGAGAGCGAACACCGGGGAGCTGTTTTTT.

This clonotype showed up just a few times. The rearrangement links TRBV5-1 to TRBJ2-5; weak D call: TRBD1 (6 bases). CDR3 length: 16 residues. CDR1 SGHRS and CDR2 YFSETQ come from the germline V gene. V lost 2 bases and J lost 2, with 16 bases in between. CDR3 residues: CASSFLGQSTQETQYF. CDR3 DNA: TGCGCCAGCAGCTTTCTCGGACAGTCGACGCAAGAGACCCAGTACTTC.

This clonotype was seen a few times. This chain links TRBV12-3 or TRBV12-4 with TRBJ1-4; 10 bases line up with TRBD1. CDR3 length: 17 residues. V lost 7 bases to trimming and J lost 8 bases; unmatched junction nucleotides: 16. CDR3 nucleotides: TGTGCCAGCAAACAGGGACAGGGGTTTTATTTTGGCGAAAAACTGTTTTTT. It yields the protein CASKQGQGFYFGEKLFF.

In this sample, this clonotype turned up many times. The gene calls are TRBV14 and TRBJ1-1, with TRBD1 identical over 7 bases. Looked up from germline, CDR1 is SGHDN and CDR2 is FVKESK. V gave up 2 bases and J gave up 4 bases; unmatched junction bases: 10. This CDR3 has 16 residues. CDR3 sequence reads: CASSQSLGTVTTEAFF. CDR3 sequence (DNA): TGTGCCAGCAGCCAATCATTAGGGACAGTAACCACTGAAGCTTTCTTT.

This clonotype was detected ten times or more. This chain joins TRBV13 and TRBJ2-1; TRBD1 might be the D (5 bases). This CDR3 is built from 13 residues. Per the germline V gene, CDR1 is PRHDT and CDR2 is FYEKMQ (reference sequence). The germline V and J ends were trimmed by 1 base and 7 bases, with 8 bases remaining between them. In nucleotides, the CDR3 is TGTGCCAGCAGCTTAGTACAGGCGAATGAGCAGTTCTTC. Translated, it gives CASSLVQANEQFF.

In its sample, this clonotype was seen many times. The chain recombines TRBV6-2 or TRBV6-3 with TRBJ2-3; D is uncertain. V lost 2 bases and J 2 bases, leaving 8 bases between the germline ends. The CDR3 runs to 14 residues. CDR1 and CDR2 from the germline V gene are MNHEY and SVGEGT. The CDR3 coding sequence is TGTGCCAGCAGTTACGTTGAGCCCACAGATACGCAGTATTTT. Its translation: CASSYVEPTDTQYF.

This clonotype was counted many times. The CDR3 reads CATSRSGSTSPYEQYF. CDR3 coding DNA: TGTGCCACCTCTCGTAGCGGATCTACCTCACCGTACGAGCAGTACTTC. The J gene is TRBJ2-7, the V gene TRBV24-1, with D tentatively TRBD2 (6 bases). The V end lost 9 bases, the J end lost 4 bases, and 24 bases lay between the germline ends. The length of the CDR3 is 16 residues. Germline V gene lookup returns CDR1 KGHDR and CDR2 SFDVKD.

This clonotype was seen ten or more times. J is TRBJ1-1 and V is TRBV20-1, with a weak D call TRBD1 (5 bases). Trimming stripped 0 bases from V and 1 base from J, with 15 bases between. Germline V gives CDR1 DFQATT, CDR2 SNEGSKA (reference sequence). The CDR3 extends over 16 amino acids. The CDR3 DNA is TGCAGTGCTAGAGATCGGTTTAGGACACAGAACACTGAAGCTTTCTTT. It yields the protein CSARDRFRTQNTEAFF.

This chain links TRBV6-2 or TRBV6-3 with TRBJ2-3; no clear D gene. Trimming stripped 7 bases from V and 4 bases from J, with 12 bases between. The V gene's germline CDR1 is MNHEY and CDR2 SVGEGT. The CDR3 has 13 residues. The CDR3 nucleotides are TGTGCCAGCAAAGGCGGTATAGCAGATACGCAGTATTTT. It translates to CASKGGIADTQYF.

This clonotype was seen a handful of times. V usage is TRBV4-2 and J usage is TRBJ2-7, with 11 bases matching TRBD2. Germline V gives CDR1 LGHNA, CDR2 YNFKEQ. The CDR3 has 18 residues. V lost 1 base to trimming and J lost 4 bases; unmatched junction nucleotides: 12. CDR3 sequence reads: CASSQGQGLAGGQYEQYF. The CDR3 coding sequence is TGTGCCAGCAGCCAAGGGCAGGGGTTAGCGGGGGGGCAATACGAGCAGTACTTC.

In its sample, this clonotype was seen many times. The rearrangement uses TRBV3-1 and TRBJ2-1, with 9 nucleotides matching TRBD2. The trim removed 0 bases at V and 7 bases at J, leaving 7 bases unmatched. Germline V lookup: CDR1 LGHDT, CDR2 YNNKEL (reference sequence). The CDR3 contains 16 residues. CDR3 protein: CASSQDLGTSFNEQFF. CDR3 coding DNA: TGTGCCAGCAGCCAAGATTTGGGGACTAGCTTTAATGAGCAGTTCTTC.

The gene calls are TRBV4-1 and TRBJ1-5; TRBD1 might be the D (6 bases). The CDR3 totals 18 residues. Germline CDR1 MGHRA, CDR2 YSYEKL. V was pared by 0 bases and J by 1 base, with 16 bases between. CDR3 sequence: CASSQDVPTGGSNQPQHF. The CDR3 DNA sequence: TGCGCCAGCAGCCAAGATGTTCCGACAGGCGGGAGCAATCAGCCCCAGCATTTT.

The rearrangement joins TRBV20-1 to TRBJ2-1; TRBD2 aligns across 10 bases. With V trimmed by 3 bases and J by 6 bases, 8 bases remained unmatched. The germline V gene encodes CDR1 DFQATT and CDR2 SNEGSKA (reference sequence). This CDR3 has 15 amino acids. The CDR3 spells CSASTRTSGFNEQFF. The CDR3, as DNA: TGCAGTGCTAGCACAAGGACTAGCGGCTTCAATGAGCAGTTCTTC.

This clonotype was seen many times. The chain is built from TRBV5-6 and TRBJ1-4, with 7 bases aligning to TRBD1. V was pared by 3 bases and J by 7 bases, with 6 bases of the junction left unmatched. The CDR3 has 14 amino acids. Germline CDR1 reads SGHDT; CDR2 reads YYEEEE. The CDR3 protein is CASSYKDRIEKLFF. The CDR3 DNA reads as TGTGCCAGCAGCTACAAGGACAGGATTGAAAAACTGTTTTTT.

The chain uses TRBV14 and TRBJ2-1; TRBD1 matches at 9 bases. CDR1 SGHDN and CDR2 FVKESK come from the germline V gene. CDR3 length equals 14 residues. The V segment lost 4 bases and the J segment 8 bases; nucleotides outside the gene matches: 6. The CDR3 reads CASSPLTGGHEQFF. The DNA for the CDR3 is TGTGCCAGCAGCCCCCTGACAGGGGGGCATGAGCAGTTCTTC. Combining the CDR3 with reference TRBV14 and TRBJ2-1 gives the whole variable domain EAGVTQFPSHSVIEKGQTVTLRCDPISGHDNLYWYRRVMGKEIKFLLHFVKESKQDESGMPNNRFLAERTGGTYSTLKVQPAELEDSGVYFCASSPLTGGHEQFFGPGTRLTVL.

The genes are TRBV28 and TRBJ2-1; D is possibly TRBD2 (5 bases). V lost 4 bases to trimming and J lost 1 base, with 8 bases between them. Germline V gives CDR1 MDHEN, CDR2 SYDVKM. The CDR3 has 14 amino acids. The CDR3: CASSSRVSYNEQFF. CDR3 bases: TGTGCCAGCAGTTCGCGGGTATCCTACAATGAGCAGTTCTTC. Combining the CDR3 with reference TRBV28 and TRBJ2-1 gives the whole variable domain DVKVTQSSRYLVKRTGEKVFLECVQDMDHENMFWYRQDPGLGLRLIYFSYDVKMKEKGDIPEGYSVSREKKERFSLILESASTNQTSMYLCASSSRVSYNEQFFGPGTRLTVL.

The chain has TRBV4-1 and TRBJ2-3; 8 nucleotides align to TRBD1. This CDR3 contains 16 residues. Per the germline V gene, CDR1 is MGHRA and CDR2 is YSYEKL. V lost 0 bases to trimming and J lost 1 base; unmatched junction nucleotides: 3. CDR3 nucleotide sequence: TGCGCCAGCAGCCAAGAGGGACAGGTGGGCACAGATACGCAGTATTTT. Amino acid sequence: CASSQEGQVGTDTQYF.

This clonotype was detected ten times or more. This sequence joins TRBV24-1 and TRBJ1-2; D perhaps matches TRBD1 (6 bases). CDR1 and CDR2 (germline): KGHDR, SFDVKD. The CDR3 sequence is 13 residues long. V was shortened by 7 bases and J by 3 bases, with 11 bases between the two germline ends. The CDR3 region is CATSRDTDYGYTF. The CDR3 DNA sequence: TGTGCCACCAGCCGGGACACAGACTATGGCTACACCTTC.

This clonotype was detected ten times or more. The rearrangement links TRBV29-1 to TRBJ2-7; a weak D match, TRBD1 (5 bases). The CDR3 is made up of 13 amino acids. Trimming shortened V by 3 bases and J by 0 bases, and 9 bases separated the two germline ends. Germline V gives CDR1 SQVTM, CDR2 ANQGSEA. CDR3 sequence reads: CSVDRVGSYEQYF. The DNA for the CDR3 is TGCAGCGTTGACAGGGTTGGCTCCTACGAGCAGTACTTC.

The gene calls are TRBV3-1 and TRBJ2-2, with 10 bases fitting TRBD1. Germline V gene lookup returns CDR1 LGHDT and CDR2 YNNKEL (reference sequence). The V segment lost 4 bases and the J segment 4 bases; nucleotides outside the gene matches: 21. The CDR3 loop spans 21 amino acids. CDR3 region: CASSLNYDRGRKEGTTGELFF. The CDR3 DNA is TGTGCCAGCAGCCTAAATTACGACAGGGGGCGGAAAGAAGGGACCACCGGGGAGCTGTTTTTT. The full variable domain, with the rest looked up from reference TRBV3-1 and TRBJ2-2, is DTAVSQTPKYLVTQMGNDKSIKCEQNLGHDTMYWYKQDSKKFLKIMFSYNNKELIINETVPNRFSPKSPDKAHLNLHINSLELGDSAVYFCASSLNYDRGRKEGTTGELFFGEGSRLTVL.

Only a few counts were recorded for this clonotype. CDR3 residues: CSVEGTLGNTEAFF. In nucleotides, the CDR3 is TGCAGCGTTGAGGGGACACTGGGGAACACTGAAGCTTTCTTT. This rearrangement joins TRBV29-1 to TRBJ1-1; a weak D match, TRBD1 (6 bases). CDR1 SQVTM and CDR2 ANQGSEA come from the germline V gene. Trimming cost V 3 bases and J 1 base, with 12 bases left between them. This CDR3 spans 14 amino acids.